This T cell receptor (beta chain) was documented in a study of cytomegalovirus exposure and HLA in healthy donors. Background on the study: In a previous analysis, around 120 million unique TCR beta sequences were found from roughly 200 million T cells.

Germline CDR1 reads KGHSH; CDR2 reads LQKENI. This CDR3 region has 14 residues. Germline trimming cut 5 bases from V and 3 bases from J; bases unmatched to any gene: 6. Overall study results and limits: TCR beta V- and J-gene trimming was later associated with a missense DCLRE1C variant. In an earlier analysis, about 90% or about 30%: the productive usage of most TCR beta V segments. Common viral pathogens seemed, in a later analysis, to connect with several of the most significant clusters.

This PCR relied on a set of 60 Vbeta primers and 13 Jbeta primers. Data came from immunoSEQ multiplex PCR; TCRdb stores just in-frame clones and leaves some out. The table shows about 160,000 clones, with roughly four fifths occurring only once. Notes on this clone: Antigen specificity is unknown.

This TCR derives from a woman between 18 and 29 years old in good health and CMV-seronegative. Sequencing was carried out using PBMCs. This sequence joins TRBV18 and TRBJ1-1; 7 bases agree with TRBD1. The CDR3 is CASSATGSDTEAFF. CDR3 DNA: TGTGCCAGCTCAGCGACAGGGTCGGACACTGAAGCTTTCTTT.